These 30 T cell receptor beta chains were sequenced from one sample in a study of blood T cell repertoires in COVID-19 (TCRdb year 2020). Libraries were constructed by the immunoSEQ multiplex PCR assay. TCRdb provides this immuneACCESS table in a form limited to in-frame rearrangements. Some clones are lacking; in checked studies, under half of them reflect an unresolved V gene, and why the rest are absent is not known. The sample profile shows almost 70,000 clones; approximately 88% of them were found once. Jointly, the top ten make up around 6% of the sample. The sample consisted of peripheral blood. The receptors come from a woman aged 70-85 years with acute or convalescent COVID-19.

The chain links TRBV28 to TRBJ2-3; no clear D. V lost 2 bases and J lost 6, with 6 bases in between. Germline-derived CDR1 and CDR2 are MDHEN and SYDVKM. The CDR3 sequence is 12 residues long. The CDR3 loop is CASSLNFDTQYF. CDR3 in DNA: TGTGCCAGCAGTTTAAACTTTGATACGCAGTATTTT.

The chain couples TRBV5-6 to TRBJ2-1; TRBD2 aligns across 15 bases. In germline, CDR1 is SGHDT, CDR2 YYEEEE. With 7 bases clipped from V and 8 bases from J, the junction kept 4 bases outside the gene matches. CDR3 length: 14 residues. This CDR3 reads CASGTSGGPYEQFF. The CDR3 DNA reads TGTGCCAGCGGGACTAGCGGGGGGCCTTATGAGCAGTTCTTC.

This rearrangement joins TRBV28 to TRBJ1-5; 9 bases align to TRBD1. Germline V CDR1 and CDR2: MDHEN, SYDVKM. Losses at the gene ends were 4 bases for V and 7 bases for J; bases not matched to a gene: 5. This CDR3 region has 14 residues. The CDR3 nucleotides read TGTGCCAGCAGTTGGGGGGGGACAGGGCAGCCCCAGCATTTT. Translation gives CASSWGGTGQPQHF.

The rearrangement links TRBV3-1 (or the pseudogene TRBV3-2) to TRBJ2-7, with TRBD1 matching over 8 bases. This CDR3 has 15 residues. The germline gives CDR1 LGHDT, CDR2 YNNKEL (reference sequence). The J segment lost 5 bases and the V segment lost 0 bases, leaving 6 bases of the junction unmatched. The CDR3 bases are TGTGCCAGCAGCCAAGAAAGGATGGGACAGGACGAGCAGTACTTC. This gives the protein CASSQERMGQDEQYF.

The CDR3 protein is CASSPQETGTQHF. For the CDR3, the DNA is TGTGCCAGCAGTCCTCAGGAGACCGGGACCCAGCATTTT. The chain has TRBV6-5 and TRBJ1-5; D is unresolved. CDR1 is MNHEY, CDR2 SVGAGI, per germline. This CDR3 has 13 amino acids. V lost 5 bases to trimming and J lost 11 bases, with 16 bases between them.

The rearrangement links TRBV10-3 to TRBJ2-2, with 8 bases that match TRBD2. The germline V gene has CDR1 ENHRY and CDR2 SYGVKD. V trimming: 11 bases; J trimming: 3 bases; junction bases outside the gene matches: 2. This CDR3 region has 12 residues. DNA for the CDR3: TGTGCCGTGCGGGGGGACACCGGGGAGCTGTTTTTT. It translates to CAVRGDTGELFF.

The rearrangement joins TRBV24-1 to TRBJ1-5, with TRBD1 as a possible D gene (5 bases). V lost 2 bases to trimming and J lost 3 bases, with 7 bases between them. The CDR3 consists of 14 residues. From germline, CDR1 is KGHDR and CDR2 SFDVKD. CDR3 bases: TGTGCCACCAGTGATTGGGACTCCAATCAGCCCCAGCATTTT. Translation: CATSDWDSNQPQHF.

The chain carries TRBV14 and TRBJ1-5; D remains ambiguous. Germline CDR1 and CDR2: SGHDN and FVKESK. This CDR3 comprises 13 residues. V was clipped by 6 bases and J by 4 bases, with 10 bases between them. The CDR3 DNA is TGTGCCAGCAGTAAAACAGCAAATCAGCCCCAGCATTTT. Its protein is CASSKTANQPQHF.

The chain has TRBV7-2 and TRBJ1-5; D remains unclear. Trimming stripped 5 bases from V and 9 bases from J, with 14 bases between. Germline-derived CDR1 and CDR2 are SGHTA and FQGNSA. The CDR3 consists of 13 residues. The CDR3 spells CASSRDREWPQHF. The CDR3 nucleotides are TGTGCCAGCAGCCGTGACCGGGAATGGCCCCAGCATTTT.

J is TRBJ2-7 and V is TRBV5-1, with D possibly TRBD1 on 6 matching bases. Germline CDR1 is SGHRS and CDR2 is YFSETQ. V was clipped by 3 bases and J by 0 bases, with 13 bases between them. This CDR3 contains 15 residues. Here the CDR3 reads CASSSQGLPSYEQYF. The CDR3 nucleotides read TGCGCCAGCAGCTCACAGGGATTGCCCTCCTACGAGCAGTACTTC.

This chain joins TRBV5-4 and TRBJ2-1; 11 positions agree with TRBD2. This CDR3 has 12 residues. V trimming: 5 bases; J trimming: 13 bases; junction bases outside the gene matches: 5. Looked up from germline, CDR1 is SGHNT and CDR2 is YYREEE (reference sequence). CDR3 in amino acids: CASSRTSGYQFF. The CDR3 DNA sequence: TGTGCCAGCAGTAGGACTAGCGGGTATCAGTTCTTC.

This rearrangement joins TRBV5-4 to TRBJ2-5; D perhaps matches TRBD1 (6 bases). The CDR3 length is 14 residues. Germline V gene data show CDR1 as SGHNT and CDR2 as YYREEE (reference sequence). The germline V and J ends were trimmed by 2 bases and 5 bases, with 13 bases remaining between them. The CDR3 DNA follows: TGTGCCAGCAGCTTACCGGCTCAGGGGGAGACCCAGTACTTC. It translates to CASSLPAQGETQYF.

J is TRBJ2-7 and V is TRBV7-9; 8 bases agree with TRBD1. This CDR3 comprises 15 residues. The V and J ends lost 4 bases and 0 bases, in that order; junction bases with no gene match: 5. Germline-derived CDR1 and CDR2 are SEHNR and FQNEAQ (reference sequence). CDR3 nucleotide sequence: TGTGCCAGCAGCTCGGGACAGGTTAGCTCCTACGAGCAGTACTTC. Its protein is CASSSGQVSSYEQYF.

The V and J genes are TRBV2 and TRBJ1-5, with D unclear. Trimming pared 6 bases from V and 0 bases from J, leaving 12 bases between. Germline loops: CDR1 SNHLY, CDR2 FYNNEI. The CDR3 totals 15 residues. For the CDR3, the DNA is TGTGCCAGCAGGGCCCGGGAAATTAGCAATCAGCCCCAGCATTTT. Protein product: CASRAREISNQPQHF. Using reference TRBV2 and TRBJ1-5 for the parts outside the CDR3, the full variable domain is EPEVTQTPSHQVTQMGQEVILRCVPISNHLYFYWYRQILGQKVEFLVSFYNNEISEKSEIFDDQFSVERPDGSNFTLKIRSTKLEDSAMYFCASRAREISNQPQHFGDGTRLSIL.

This sequence joins TRBV19 and TRBJ2-3, with 14 nucleotides matching TRBD2. V lost 6 bases, J lost 0 bases, and 17 bases stayed unmatched. Germline V CDR1 and CDR2: LNHDA, SQIVND (reference sequence). CDR3 size: 21 residues. The CDR3 sequence: CASSLTWGLAGARSSTDTQYF. For the CDR3, the DNA is TGTGCCAGTAGCCTCACCTGGGGACTAGCGGGAGCCCGCTCTAGCACAGATACGCAGTATTTT.

V usage is TRBV7-8 and J usage is TRBJ2-7; 11 nucleotides line up with TRBD2. The J segment lost 0 bases and the V segment lost 2 bases, leaving 9 bases of the junction unmatched. The germline V gene encodes CDR1 SGHVS and CDR2 FQNEAQ. The CDR3 contains 18 residues. CDR3 coding DNA: TGTGCCAGCAGCTTACTTCTAGCGGGGGGCTTAAGCTCCTACGAGCAGTACTTC. It encodes CASSLLLAGGLSSYEQYF. The full variable domain, rest sourced from reference TRBV7-8 and TRBJ2-7, is GAGVSQSPRYKVAKRGQDVALRCDPISGHVSLFWYQQALGQGPEFLTYFQNEAQLDKSGLPSDRFFAERPEGSVSTLKIQRTQQEDSAVYLCASSLLLAGGLSSYEQYFGPGTRLTVT.

This chain connects TRBV2 to TRBJ2-7; 9 bases line up with TRBD1. Losses at the gene ends were 8 bases for V and 5 bases for J; bases not matched to a gene: 13. The germline V gene has CDR1 SNHLY and CDR2 FYNNEI. CDR3 size: 15 residues. The CDR3 coding sequence is TGTGCCAGCGGCTCCGGGACAGGGAGGTCCCACGAGCAGTACTTC. This encodes CASGSGTGRSHEQYF.

V usage is TRBV27 and J usage is TRBJ2-1, with D possibly matching TRBD2 (7 bases). Germline V gene data show CDR1 as MNHEY and CDR2 as SMNVEV (reference sequence). V was shortened by 5 bases and J by 10 bases, with 18 bases between the two germline ends. The CDR3 runs 14 residues. The CDR3 reads CASSLGSGGAEQFF. CDR3 sequence (DNA): TGTGCCAGCAGTCTGGGATCGGGGGGCGCCGAGCAGTTCTTC.

The chain employs TRBV30 and TRBJ2-3; D is possibly TRBD2 (7 bases). V was clipped by 1 base and J by 11 bases, with 16 bases between them. Germline assignment: CDR1 GTSNPN and CDR2 SVGIG (reference sequence). The CDR3 runs 13 residues. The CDR3 nucleotides are TGTGCCTGGAGTGAGGGGGAGGGCCAGAGGCAGTATTTT. It yields the protein CAWSEGEGQRQYF.

This chain connects TRBV3-1 (or the pseudogene TRBV3-2) to TRBJ2-7; a weak D match, TRBD1 (6 bases). The CDR3 runs to 14 residues. V shed 8 bases and J shed 4 bases, with 18 bases lying between them. The germline gives CDR1 LGHDT, CDR2 YNNKEL (reference sequence). The CDR3 coding sequence is TGTGCCAGCGAGCCCCAGGGGCCGCCATACGAGCAGTACTTC. Its translation is CASEPQGPPYEQYF.

J is TRBJ1-4 and V is TRBV6-5; 7 bases map to TRBD1. Germline loops: CDR1 MNHEY, CDR2 SVGAGI. V gave up 5 bases and J gave up 8 bases; unmatched junction bases: 8. The CDR3 contains 14 residues. CDR3 sequence reads: CASSPGGFGEKLFF. The CDR3 nucleotides read TGTGCCAGCAGTCCAGGGGGATTTGGAGAAAAACTGTTTTTT.

This sequence joins TRBV7-9 and TRBJ1-5; possibly TRBD1 for D (5 bases). CDR1 SEHNR and CDR2 FQNEAQ come from the germline V gene (reference sequence). This CDR3 has 13 amino acids. Trimming took off 4 bases at V and 7 bases at J, with 11 bases between the two ends. The CDR3 loop reads CASSSDGGQPQHF. Here the CDR3 DNA reads TGTGCCAGCAGCTCCGACGGGGGACAGCCCCAGCATTTT.

The chain uses TRBV24-1 and TRBJ2-7; D uncertain. The CDR3 has 13 amino acids. CDR1 and CDR2 from the germline V gene are KGHDR and SFDVKD. Trimming cost V 10 bases and J 2 bases, with 14 bases left between them. CDR3 amino acids: CATWNSRTYEQYF. CDR3 bases: TGTGCCACGTGGAACAGTAGGACCTACGAGCAGTACTTC.

V is TRBV28 and J is TRBJ2-7; 8 bases are a match to TRBD1. The CDR3 is 14 amino acids. V lost 5 bases, J lost 2 bases, and 5 bases stayed unmatched. Germline CDR1 reads MDHEN; CDR2 reads SYDVKM. The CDR3 DNA sequence: TGTGCCAGCAGTGTGGGGACAGGAACCTACGAGCAGTACTTC. Its protein is CASSVGTGTYEQYF.

This clone was seen a few times. The chain uses TRBV13 and TRBJ1-2, with 9 nucleotides matching TRBD1. V lost 4 bases to trimming and J lost 1 base; unmatched junction nucleotides: 19. CDR1 is PRHDT and CDR2 is FYEKMQ in the germline V gene (reference sequence). This CDR3 has 20 amino acids. The CDR3 loop reads CASSSIRGRDRVSVNYGYTF. CDR3 in DNA: TGTGCCAGCAGCTCTATTAGGGGGCGGGACAGGGTCTCCGTTAACTATGGCTACACCTTC.

The gene calls are TRBV6-1 and TRBJ2-7; 7 nucleotides align to TRBD2. CDR3 length: 15 residues. V lost 1 base and J lost 2; bases outside the gene matches: 5. In germline, CDR1 is MNHNS, CDR2 SASEGT. The CDR3 bases are TGTGCCAGCAGTGAAGATAAAGGGAGGGCCTACGAGCAGTACTTC. It codes for CASSEDKGRAYEQYF.

The rearrangement links TRBV4-1 to TRBJ2-6, with 10 bases that match TRBD1. Germline CDR1 is MGHRA and CDR2 is YSYEKL. The CDR3 loop spans 17 amino acids. J gave up 2 bases and V 3 bases, and 4 bases lay outside the gene matches. DNA for the CDR3: TGCGCCAGCAGCCATCCGGGACAGGGGACTGGGGCCAACGTCCTGACTTTC. Amino acid sequence: CASSHPGQGTGANVLTF.

The chain employs TRBV6-5 and TRBJ1-5, with D perhaps TRBD1 (6 bases). Germline loops: CDR1 MNHEY, CDR2 SVGAGI. CDR3 size: 13 residues. CDR3 in DNA: TGTGTCTCAGGGAGGGGGGTAAATCAGCCCCAGCATTTT. Its protein is CVSGRGVNQPQHF.

This chain uses TRBV4-2 with TRBJ2-1; TRBD2 is a possible D gene (5 bases). CDR1 is LGHNA and CDR2 is YNFKEQ in the germline V gene. This CDR3 spans 15 amino acids. The V and J ends lost 6 bases and 0 bases respectively, with 12 bases between them. This CDR3 is CASRVMGSSYNEQFF. CDR3 sequence (DNA): TGTGCCAGCAGGGTAATGGGGAGCTCCTACAATGAGCAGTTCTTC.

This chain joins TRBV9 and TRBJ2-3; D call uncertain. The germline V gene has CDR1 SGDLS and CDR2 YYNGEE. Trimming stripped 0 bases from V and 0 bases from J, with 14 bases between. CDR3 length: 17 residues. Written as DNA, the CDR3 is TGTGCCAGCAGCGTAGCCTCAGGTTTCACTAGCACAGATACGCAGTATTTT. This translates into CASSVASGFTSTDTQYF.